The entry below gives a single T cell receptor (beta chain) sequence along with its context. Per germline, CDR1 LNHDA and CDR2 SQIVND (reference sequence). J gave up 7 bases and V 4 bases, and 8 bases lay outside the gene matches. This CDR3 has 14 residues. The PCR used 60 Vbeta and 13 Jbeta primers. The repertoire was sequenced with immunoSEQ multiplex PCR; TCRdb's copy has only in-frame clones and lacks some. The sample includes around 120,000 clones, about 80% seen only once; the top ten take around 9.5%. This entry comes from a study of cytomegalovirus exposure and HLA in healthy donors. The receptor comes from a female donor in good health and CMV-seropositive. The genes are TRBV19 and TRBJ2-7; 9 bases agree with TRBD1. What was sequenced was PBMCs. In DNA form, the CDR3 reads TGTGCCAGTAGTACGGGGGACAGGGTTGTTGAGCAGTACTTC. Amino acid sequence: CASSTGDRVVEQYF.